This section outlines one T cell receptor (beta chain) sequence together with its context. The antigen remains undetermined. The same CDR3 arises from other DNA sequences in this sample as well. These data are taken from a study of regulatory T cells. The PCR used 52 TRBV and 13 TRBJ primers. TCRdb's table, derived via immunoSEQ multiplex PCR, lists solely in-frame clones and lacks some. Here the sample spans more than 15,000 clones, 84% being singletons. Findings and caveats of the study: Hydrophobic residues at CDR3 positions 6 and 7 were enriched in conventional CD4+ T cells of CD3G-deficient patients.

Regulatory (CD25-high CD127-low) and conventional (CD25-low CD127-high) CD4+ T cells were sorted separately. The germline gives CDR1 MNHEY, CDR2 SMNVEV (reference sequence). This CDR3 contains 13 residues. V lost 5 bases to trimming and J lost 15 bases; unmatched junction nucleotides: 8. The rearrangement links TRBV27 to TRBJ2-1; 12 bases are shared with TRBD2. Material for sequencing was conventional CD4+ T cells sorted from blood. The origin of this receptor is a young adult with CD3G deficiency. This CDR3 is CASSRTSGGPLFF. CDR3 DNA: TGTGCCAGCAGTAGAACTAGCGGGGGGCCCTTGTTCTTC.